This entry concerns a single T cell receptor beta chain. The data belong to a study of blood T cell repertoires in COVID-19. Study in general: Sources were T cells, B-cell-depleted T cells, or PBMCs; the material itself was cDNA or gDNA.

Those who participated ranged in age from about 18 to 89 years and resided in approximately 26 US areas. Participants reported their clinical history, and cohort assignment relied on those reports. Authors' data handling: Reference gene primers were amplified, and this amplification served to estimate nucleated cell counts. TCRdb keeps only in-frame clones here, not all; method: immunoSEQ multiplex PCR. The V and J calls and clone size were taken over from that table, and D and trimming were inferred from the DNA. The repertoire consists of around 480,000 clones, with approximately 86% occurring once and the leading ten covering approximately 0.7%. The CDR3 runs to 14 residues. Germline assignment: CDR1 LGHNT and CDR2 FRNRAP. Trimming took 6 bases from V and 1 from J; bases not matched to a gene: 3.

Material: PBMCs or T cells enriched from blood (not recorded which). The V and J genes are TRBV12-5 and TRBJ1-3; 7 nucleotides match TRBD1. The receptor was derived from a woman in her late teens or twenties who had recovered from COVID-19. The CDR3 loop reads CASGTGWSGNTIYF. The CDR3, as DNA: TGTGCTAGTGGGACAGGGTGGTCTGGAAACACCATATATTTT.